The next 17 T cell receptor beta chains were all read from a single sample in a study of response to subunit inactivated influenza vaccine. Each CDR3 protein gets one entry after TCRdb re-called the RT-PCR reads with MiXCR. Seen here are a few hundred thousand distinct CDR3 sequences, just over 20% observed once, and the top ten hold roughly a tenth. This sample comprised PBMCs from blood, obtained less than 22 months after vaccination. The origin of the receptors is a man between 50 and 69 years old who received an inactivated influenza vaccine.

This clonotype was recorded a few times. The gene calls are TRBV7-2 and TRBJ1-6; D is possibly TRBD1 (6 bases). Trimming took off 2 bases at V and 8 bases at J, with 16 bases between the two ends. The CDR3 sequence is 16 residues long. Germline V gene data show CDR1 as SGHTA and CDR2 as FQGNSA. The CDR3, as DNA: TGTGCCAGCAGCTTAAACCCGGGTCAGGGGTATTCACCCCTCCACTTT. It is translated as CASSLNPGQGYSPLHF.

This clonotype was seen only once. Here the CDR3 DNA reads TGTGCCAGCAGAGAAGCGGGAGACACCGGGGAGCTGTTTTTT. It encodes CASREAGDTGELFF. V usage is TRBV12-3 or TRBV12-4 and J usage is TRBJ2-2, with 8 bases matching TRBD2. V gave up 6 bases and J gave up 3 bases; unmatched junction bases: 3. This CDR3 has 14 amino acids.

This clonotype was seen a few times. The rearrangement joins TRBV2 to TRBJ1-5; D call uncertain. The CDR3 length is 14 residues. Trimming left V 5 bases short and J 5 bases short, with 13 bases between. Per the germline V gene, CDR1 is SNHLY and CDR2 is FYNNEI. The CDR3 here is CASSTSRGHQPQHF. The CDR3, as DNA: TGTGCCAGCAGTACCTCACGAGGTCATCAGCCCCAGCATTTT.

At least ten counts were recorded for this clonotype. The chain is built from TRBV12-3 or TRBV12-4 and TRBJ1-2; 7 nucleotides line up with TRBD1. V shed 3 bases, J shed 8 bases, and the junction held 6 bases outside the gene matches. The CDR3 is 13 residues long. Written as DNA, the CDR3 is TGTGCCAGCAGTTTGGGGACAGCGGGAGGCTACACCTTC. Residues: CASSLGTAGGYTF.

The CDR3 loop reads CASSLEAPQGEDTQYF. CDR3 in DNA: TGTGCCAGCAGCTTAGAAGCTCCACAGGGGGAAGATACGCAGTATTTT. The J gene is TRBJ2-3, the V gene TRBV7-8; the match to TRBD1 covers 8 bases. CDR1 is SGHVS, CDR2 FQNEAQ, per germline. The V segment lost 1 base and the J segment 5 bases; nucleotides outside the gene matches: 8. The CDR3 consists of 16 residues.

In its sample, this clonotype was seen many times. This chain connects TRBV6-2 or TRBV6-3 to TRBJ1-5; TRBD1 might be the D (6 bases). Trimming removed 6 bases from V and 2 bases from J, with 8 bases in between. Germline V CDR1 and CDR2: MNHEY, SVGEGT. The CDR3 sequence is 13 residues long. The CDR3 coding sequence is TGTGCCAGCAGGGACAGTCGCAATCAGCCCCAGCATTTT. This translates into CASRDSRNQPQHF.

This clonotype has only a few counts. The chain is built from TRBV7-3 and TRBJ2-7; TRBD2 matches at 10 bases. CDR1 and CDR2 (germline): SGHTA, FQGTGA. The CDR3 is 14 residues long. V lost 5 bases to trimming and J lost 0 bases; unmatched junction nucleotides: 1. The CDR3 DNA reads TGTGCCAGCAGCACTAGCGGGAACTCCTACGAGCAGTACTTC. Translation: CASSTSGNSYEQYF.

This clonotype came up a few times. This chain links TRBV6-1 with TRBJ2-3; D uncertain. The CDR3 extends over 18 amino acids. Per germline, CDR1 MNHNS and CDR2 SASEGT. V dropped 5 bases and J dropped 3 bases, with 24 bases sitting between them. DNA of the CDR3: TGTGCCAGCAGTAAACGATCTATCTCTCTCCTCGGTACAGATACGCAGTATTTT. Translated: CASSKRSISLLGTDTQYF.

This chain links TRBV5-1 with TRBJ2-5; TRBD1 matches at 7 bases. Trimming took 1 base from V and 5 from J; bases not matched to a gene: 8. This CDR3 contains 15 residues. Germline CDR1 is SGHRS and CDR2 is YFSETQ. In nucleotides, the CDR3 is TGCGCCAGCAGCTTGCTCGCGACAGGGACGGAGACCCAGTACTTC. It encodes CASSLLATGTETQYF.

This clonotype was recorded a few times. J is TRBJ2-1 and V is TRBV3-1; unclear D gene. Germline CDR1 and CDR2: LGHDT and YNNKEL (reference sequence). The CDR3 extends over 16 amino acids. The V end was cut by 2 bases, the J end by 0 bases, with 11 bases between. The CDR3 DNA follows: TGTGCCAGCAGCCAAATCGAACGGAGCTCCTACAATGAGCAGTTCTTC. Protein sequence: CASSQIERSSYNEQFF.

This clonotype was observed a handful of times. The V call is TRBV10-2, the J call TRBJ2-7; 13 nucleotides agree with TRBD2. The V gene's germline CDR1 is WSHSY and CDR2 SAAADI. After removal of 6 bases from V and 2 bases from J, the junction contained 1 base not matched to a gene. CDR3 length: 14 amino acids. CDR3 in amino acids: CASRGLAGTYEQYF. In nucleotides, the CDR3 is TGCGCCAGCAGGGGACTAGCGGGGACCTACGAGCAGTACTTC.

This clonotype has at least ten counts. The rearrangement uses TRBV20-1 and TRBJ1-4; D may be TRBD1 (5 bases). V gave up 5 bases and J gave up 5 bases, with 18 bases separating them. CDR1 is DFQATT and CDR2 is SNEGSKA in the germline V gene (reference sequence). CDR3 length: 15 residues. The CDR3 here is CSAFVPGRENEKLFF. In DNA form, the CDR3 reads TGCAGTGCTTTCGTCCCGGGACGGGAAAATGAAAAACTGTTTTTT.

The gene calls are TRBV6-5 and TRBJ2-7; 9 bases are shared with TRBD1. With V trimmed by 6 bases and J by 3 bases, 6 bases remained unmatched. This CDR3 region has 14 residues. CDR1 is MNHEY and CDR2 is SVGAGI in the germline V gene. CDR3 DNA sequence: TGTGCCAGCAGGGGAACAGGGGGCGGCTACGAGCAGTACTTC. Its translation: CASRGTGGGYEQYF.

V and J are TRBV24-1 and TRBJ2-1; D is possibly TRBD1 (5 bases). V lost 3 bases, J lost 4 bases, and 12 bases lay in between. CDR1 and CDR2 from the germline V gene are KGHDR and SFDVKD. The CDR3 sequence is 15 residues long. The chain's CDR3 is CATSDRTPLYNEQFF. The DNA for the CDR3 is TGTGCCACCAGTGATAGGACACCCCTTTACAATGAGCAGTTCTTC.

CDR3 region: CASSQGDRKADTQYF. CDR3 in DNA: TGCGCCAGCAGCCAAGGGGACAGAAAGGCAGATACGCAGTATTTT. The chain employs TRBV4-1 and TRBJ2-3, with TRBD1 matching 7 bases. This CDR3 is built from 15 residues. Germline lookup yields CDR1 MGHRA and CDR2 YSYEKL. J lost 4 bases, V lost 1 base, and 5 bases had no gene match.

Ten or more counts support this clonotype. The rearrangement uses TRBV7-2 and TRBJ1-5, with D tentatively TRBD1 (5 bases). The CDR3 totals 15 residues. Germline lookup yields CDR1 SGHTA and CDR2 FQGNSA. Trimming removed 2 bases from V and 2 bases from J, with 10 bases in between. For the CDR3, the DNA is TGTGCCAGCAGCTTACAGCAGGGAGGCAATCAGCCCCAGCATTTT. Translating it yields CASSLQQGGNQPQHF.

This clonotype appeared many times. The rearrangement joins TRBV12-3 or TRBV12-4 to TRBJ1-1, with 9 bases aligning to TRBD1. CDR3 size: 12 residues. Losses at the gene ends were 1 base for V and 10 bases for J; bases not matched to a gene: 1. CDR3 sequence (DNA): TGTGCCAGCAGTTTAGGGGGACAGGGAGCTTTCTTT. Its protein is CASSLGGQGAFF.